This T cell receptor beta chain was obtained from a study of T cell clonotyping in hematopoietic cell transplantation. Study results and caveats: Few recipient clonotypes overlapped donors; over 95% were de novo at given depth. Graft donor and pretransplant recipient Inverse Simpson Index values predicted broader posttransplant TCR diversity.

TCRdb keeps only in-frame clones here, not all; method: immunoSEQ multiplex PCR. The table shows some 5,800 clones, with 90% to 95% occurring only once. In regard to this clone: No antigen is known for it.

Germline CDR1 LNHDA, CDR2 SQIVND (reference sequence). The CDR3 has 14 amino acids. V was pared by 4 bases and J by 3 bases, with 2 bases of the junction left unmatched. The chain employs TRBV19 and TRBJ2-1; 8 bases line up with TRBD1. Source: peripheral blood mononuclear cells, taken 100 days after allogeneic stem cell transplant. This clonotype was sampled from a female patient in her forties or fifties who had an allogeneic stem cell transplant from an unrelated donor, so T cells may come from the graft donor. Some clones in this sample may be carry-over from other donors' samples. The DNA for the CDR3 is TGTGCCAGTAGTACAGGGGGCGACTACAATGAGCAGTTCTTC. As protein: CASSTGGDYNEQFF.